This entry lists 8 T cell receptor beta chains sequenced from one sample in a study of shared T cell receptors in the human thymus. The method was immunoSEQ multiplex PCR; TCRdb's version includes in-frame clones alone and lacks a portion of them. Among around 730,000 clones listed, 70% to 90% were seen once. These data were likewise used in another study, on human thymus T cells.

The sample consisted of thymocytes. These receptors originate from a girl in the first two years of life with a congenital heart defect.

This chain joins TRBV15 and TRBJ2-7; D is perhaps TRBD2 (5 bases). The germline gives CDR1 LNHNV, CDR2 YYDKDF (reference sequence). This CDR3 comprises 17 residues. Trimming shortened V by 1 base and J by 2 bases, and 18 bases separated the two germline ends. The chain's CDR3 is CATSRGATRRQTYEQYF. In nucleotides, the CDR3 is TGTGCCACCAGCAGAGGGGCGACGCGGAGGCAGACCTACGAGCAGTACTTC.

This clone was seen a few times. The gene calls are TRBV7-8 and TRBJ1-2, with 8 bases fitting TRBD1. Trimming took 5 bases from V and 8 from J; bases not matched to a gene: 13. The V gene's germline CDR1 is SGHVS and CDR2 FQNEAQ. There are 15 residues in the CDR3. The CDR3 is CASSPQFGQGLGYTF. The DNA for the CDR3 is TGTGCCAGCAGCCCCCAATTTGGACAGGGCTTGGGCTACACCTTC.

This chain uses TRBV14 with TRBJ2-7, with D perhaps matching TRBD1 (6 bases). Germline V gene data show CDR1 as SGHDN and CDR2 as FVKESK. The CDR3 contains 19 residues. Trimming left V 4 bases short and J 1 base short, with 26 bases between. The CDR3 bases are TGTGCCAGCAGCCTTCTAGATCAATTGGACAGCGCGAGATCCTACGAGCAGTACTTC. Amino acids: CASSLLDQLDSARSYEQYF.

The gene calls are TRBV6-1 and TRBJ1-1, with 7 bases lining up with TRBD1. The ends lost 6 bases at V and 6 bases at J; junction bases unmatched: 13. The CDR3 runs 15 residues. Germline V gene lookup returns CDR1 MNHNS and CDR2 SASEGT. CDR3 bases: TGTGCCAGCAGCGTCCCGACGGGACAGTCTCCTGAAGCTTTCTTT. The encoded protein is CASSVPTGQSPEAFF.

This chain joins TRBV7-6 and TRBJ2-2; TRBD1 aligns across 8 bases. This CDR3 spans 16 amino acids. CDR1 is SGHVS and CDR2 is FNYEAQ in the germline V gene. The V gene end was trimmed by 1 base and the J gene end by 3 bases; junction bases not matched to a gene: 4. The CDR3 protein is CASSLGGQEHTGELFF. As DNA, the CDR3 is TGTGCCAGCAGCTTAGGGGGACAGGAACACACCGGGGAGCTGTTTTTT.

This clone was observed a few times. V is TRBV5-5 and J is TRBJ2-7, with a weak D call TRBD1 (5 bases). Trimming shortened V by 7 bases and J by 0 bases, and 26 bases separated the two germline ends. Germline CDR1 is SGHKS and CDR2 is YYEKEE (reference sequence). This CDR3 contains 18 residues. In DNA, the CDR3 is TGTGCCAGCGTCGCCTTAAGGGGCCTTGTACCCCACTCCTACGAGCAGTACTTC. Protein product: CASVALRGLVPHSYEQYF. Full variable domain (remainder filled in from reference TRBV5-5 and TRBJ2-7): DAGVTQSPTHLIKTRGQQVTLRCSPISGHKSVSWYQQVLGQGPQFIFQYYEKEERGRGNFPDRFSARQFPNYSSELNVNALLLGDSALYLCASVALRGLVPHSYEQYFGPGTRLTVT.

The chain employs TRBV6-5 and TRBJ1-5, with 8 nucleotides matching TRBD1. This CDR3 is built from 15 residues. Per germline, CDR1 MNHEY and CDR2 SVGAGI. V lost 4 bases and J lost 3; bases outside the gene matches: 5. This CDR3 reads CASSSSTGDNQPQHF. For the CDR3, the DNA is TGTGCCAGCAGTTCATCGACAGGGGACAATCAGCCCCAGCATTTT.

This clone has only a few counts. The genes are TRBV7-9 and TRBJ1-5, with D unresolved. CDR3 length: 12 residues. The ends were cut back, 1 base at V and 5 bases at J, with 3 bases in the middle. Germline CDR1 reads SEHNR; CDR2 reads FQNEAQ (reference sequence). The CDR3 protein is CASSLGDQPQHF. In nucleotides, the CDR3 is TGTGCCAGCAGCTTAGGAGATCAGCCCCAGCATTTT.